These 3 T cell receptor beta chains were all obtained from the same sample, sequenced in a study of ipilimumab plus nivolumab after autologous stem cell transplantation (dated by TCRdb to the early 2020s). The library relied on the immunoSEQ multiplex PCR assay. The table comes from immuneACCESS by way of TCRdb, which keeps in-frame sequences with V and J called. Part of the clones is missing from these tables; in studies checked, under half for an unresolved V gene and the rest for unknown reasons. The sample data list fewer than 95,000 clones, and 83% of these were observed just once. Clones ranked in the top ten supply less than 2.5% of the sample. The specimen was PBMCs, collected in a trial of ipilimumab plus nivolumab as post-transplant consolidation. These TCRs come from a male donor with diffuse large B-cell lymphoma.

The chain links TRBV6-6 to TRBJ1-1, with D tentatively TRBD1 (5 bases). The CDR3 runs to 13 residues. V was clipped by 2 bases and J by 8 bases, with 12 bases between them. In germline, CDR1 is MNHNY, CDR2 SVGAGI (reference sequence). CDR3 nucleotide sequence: TGTGCCAGCAGTTACGAGGGGCCGAGGGAAGCTTTCTTT. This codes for CASSYEGPREAFF.

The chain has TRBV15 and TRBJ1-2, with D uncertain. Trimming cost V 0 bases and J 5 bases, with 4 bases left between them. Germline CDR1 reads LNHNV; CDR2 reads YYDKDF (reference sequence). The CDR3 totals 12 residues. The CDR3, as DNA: TGTGCCACCAGCAGAGACATTTATGGCTACACCTTC. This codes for CATSRDIYGYTF.

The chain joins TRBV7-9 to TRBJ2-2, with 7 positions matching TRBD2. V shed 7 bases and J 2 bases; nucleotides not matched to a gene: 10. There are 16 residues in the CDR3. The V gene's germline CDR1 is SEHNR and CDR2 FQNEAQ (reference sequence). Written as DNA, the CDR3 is TGTGCCAGCACCCTGCGGGGGAAGGTTAACACCGGGGAGCTGTTTTTT. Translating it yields CASTLRGKVNTGELFF.